A selection of T cell receptor beta chains follows, all from one sample in a study of blood T cells in healthy people across ages. One entry per CDR3 protein results from TCRdb running MiXCR on the 5' RACE reads. The sample yields about 780,000 distinct CDR3 sequences, 55% to 65% seen once. Sequenced sample: blood. Source of these receptors: a man younger than 40 in good health. Each CDR3 is given with its conserved first and last residue. Fields, in order: D gene, clone size, J gene, CDR3 length, V gene, CDR3 protein, CDR3 DNA. D genes are given only for firm matches. Clone size is stated in some rows and not others, as once, few, many or a class when expanded.

>.|few|TRBJ2-7|13|TRBV27
CASSHGPSYEQYF
TGTGCCAGCTCACACGGTCCGTCCTACGAGCAGTACTTC
>TRBD1|.|TRBJ2-1|13|TRBV10-2
CASRRQGHNEQFF
TGCGCCAGCAGGCGACAGGGGCACAATGAGCAGTTCTTC
>.|.|TRBJ2-7|15|TRBV20-1
CSAREIQGFSYEQYF
TGCAGTGCTAGAGAGATCCAGGGGTTTTCCTACGAGCAGTACTTC
>.|.|TRBJ2-3|15|TRBV7-9
CASSLAPTGTDTQYF
TGTGCCAGCAGCTTAGCCCCCACGGGCACAGATACGCAGTATTTT
>TRBD1|.|TRBJ2-5|14|TRBV27
CASSTDRVRQTQYF
TGTGCCAGCAGTACGGACAGGGTCCGGCAGACCCAGTACTTC
>TRBD1|.|TRBJ2-7|14|TRBV12-3/TRBV12-4
CASSSTGGRNEQYF
TGTGCCAGCAGTAGCACAGGGGGCCGGAACGAGCAGTACTTC
>TRBD1|.|TRBJ2-5|15|TRBV7-9
CASSLAGGQGPTQYF
TGTGCCAGCAGCTTAGCTGGGGGACAGGGCCCGACCCAGTACTTC
>.|few|TRBJ2-3|14|TRBV15
CATSSWGLIDTQYF
TGTGCCACCAGCAGTTGGGGGCTTATAGATACGCAGTATTTT
>TRBD1|few|TRBJ2-7|15|TRBV7-2
CASSYGQEQPYEQYF
TGTGCCAGCAGCTATGGACAGGAGCAGCCGTACGAGCAGTACTTC
>.|.|TRBJ1-4|13|TRBV28
CASSLAHEKKLFF
TGTGCCAGCAGTCTAGCTCACGAGAAAAAACTGTTTTTT
>.|.|TRBJ2-1|15|TRBV20-1
CSARVAGPSYNEQFF
TGCAGTGCTAGAGTCGCGGGACCATCCTACAATGAGCAGTTCTTC
>TRBD1|.|TRBJ2-1|15|TRBV12-3/TRBV12-4
CASSTGTGGWDEQFF
TGTGCCAGCAGTACCGGGACAGGGGGGTGGGATGAGCAGTTCTTT
>TRBD2|few|TRBJ2-1|14|TRBV20-1
CSAIGTSGVHEQFF
TGCAGTGCAATCGGGACTAGCGGGGTTCATGAGCAGTTCTTC
>.|.|TRBJ1-2|10|TRBV9
CASKGYGYTF
TGTGCCAGCAAGGGCTATGGCTACACCTTC